The 22 T cell receptor beta chains below all came from one sample that was sequenced in a study of PD-1 blockade in mismatch repair-deficient tumors. Sequencing was performed with immunoSEQ multiplex PCR; in TCRdb, only in-frame clones are kept and a portion is missing. In the table there are about 39,000 clones, approximately 80% of which are singletons. The source was PBMCs, collected about 40 weeks after starting pembrolizumab. The receptors were gathered from an adult with mismatch repair-deficient cancer.

The V gene is TRBV28, the J gene TRBJ1-2, with D tentatively TRBD1 (6 bases). This CDR3 region has 13 residues. From germline, CDR1 is MDHEN and CDR2 SYDVKM. V gave up 6 bases and J gave up 5 bases, with 13 bases separating them. The CDR3 is CASREGHRYGYTF. CDR3 sequence (DNA): TGTGCCAGCAGAGAGGGACACAGATATGGCTACACCTTC.

This chain uses TRBV7-2 with TRBJ2-7; 9 bases align to TRBD2. The V gene end was trimmed by 6 bases and the J gene end by 3 bases; junction bases not matched to a gene: 18. The length of the CDR3 is 18 residues. CDR1 and CDR2 from the germline V gene are SGHTA and FQGNSA. As DNA, the CDR3 is TGTGCCAGCAGTTCATGGGGGGTTGGGGCGGGAGGGGTCTACGAGCAGTACTTC. Encoded protein: CASSSWGVGAGGVYEQYF.

V usage is TRBV28 and J usage is TRBJ2-7; 8 positions match TRBD1. The germline gives CDR1 MDHEN, CDR2 SYDVKM. The CDR3 runs 13 residues. The V gene end was trimmed by 6 bases and the J gene end by 4 bases; junction bases not matched to a gene: 5. CDR3 sequence (DNA): TGTGCCAGCAGCCGGGACAGGAGATACGAGCAGTACTTC. It encodes CASSRDRRYEQYF.

This sequence joins TRBV5-5 and TRBJ1-4; 7 nucleotides match TRBD1. J lost 6 bases, V lost 3 bases, and 8 bases had no gene match. CDR1 and CDR2 from the germline V gene are SGHKS and YYEKEE (reference sequence). The CDR3 covers 15 residues. The DNA for the CDR3 is TGTGCCAGCAGCTACGAAGACACAGGGGATGAAAAACTGTTTTTT. The encoded protein is CASSYEDTGDEKLFF.

V usage is TRBV5-4 and J usage is TRBJ1-3, with TRBD1 identical over 7 bases. CDR1 is SGHNT and CDR2 is YYREEE in the germline V gene (reference sequence). The CDR3 is made up of 19 amino acids. The V gene end was trimmed by 3 bases and the J gene end by 2 bases; junction bases not matched to a gene: 17. CDR3 residues: CASSYTRDRGYAPGNTIYF. Written as DNA, the CDR3 is TGTGCCAGCAGCTATACCCGGGACAGAGGATACGCTCCTGGAAACACCATATATTTT.

V and J are TRBV5-4 and TRBJ2-6; D is unresolved. The germline V and J ends were trimmed by 3 bases and 0 bases, with 4 bases remaining between them. Germline CDR1 is SGHNT and CDR2 is YYREEE (reference sequence). There are 14 residues in the CDR3. The chain's CDR3 is CASSSSSGANVLTF. The CDR3, as DNA: TGTGCCAGCAGCTCCAGCTCTGGGGCCAACGTCCTGACTTTC.

This clone was counted a few times. The chain uses TRBV28 and TRBJ2-7; D is unresolved. Germline V gene lookup returns CDR1 MDHEN and CDR2 SYDVKM. Trimming took 7 bases from V and 3 from J, leaving 16 bases between them. The CDR3 length is 14 residues. CDR3 amino acids: CASTQQAPLYEQYF. CDR3 DNA: TGTGCCAGCACCCAGCAGGCCCCCCTCTACGAGCAGTACTTC.

DNA for the CDR3: TGCGCCAGCAGGACAGTCGATGAGCAGTTCTTC. Its translation: CASRTVDEQFF. The chain couples TRBV5-1 to TRBJ2-1; D possibly corresponds to TRBD1 (5 bases). Germline CDR1 is SGHRS and CDR2 is YFSETQ. Trimming pared 5 bases from V and 8 bases from J, leaving 8 bases between. The length of the CDR3 is 11 residues.

V usage is TRBV10-3 and J usage is TRBJ2-5; D possibly corresponds to TRBD2 (5 bases). Per the germline V gene, CDR1 is ENHRY and CDR2 is SYGVKD. The CDR3 is 13 residues long. V was shortened by 11 bases and J by 1 base, with 14 bases between the two germline ends. CDR3 amino acids: CASTSGSQETQYF. CDR3 DNA: TGTGCCTCAACAAGCGGTAGCCAAGAGACCCAGTACTTC.

The V and J genes are TRBV5-1 and TRBJ2-3; TRBD1 matches 8 bases. CDR3 length: 15 residues. Germline assignment: CDR1 SGHRS and CDR2 YFSETQ. Trimming at V came to 2 bases and at J to 2 bases, leaving 4 bases not matched to a gene. As DNA, the CDR3 is TGCGCCAGCAGCTTAGTGGACAGGGTCACAGATACGCAGTATTTT. It encodes CASSLVDRVTDTQYF.

V gene TRBV7-2 combines with J gene TRBJ1-3; D perhaps matches TRBD1 (6 bases). The CDR3 is 15 amino acids. Germline V lookup: CDR1 SGHTA, CDR2 FQGNSA. The V end was cut by 6 bases, the J end by 0 bases, with 12 bases between. The CDR3 nucleotides are TGTGCCAGCAGTCTGGACAGTGTCTCTGGAAACACCATATATTTT. This translates into CASSLDSVSGNTIYF.

The CDR3 loop is CATRQGPSYEQYF. CDR3 DNA sequence: TGTGCCACCAGACAGGGCCCCTCCTACGAGCAGTACTTC. This chain joins TRBV28 and TRBJ2-7; 7 nucleotides agree with TRBD1. V shed 10 bases, J shed 0 bases, and the junction held 6 bases outside the gene matches. Germline CDR1 is MDHEN and CDR2 is SYDVKM. The length of the CDR3 is 13 residues.

The genes are TRBV7-3 and TRBJ1-1; tentative D call: TRBD1 (5 bases). This CDR3 has 15 amino acids. The germline CDR1 and CDR2 sequences are SGHTA and FQGTGA. Trimming took off 2 bases at V and 4 bases at J, with 14 bases between the two ends. Here the CDR3 DNA reads TGTGCCAGCAGCTTAGTCGGTGGGGGGAGCACTGAAGCTTTCTTT. Its protein product is CASSLVGGGSTEAFF.

The V and J genes are TRBV20-1 and TRBJ2-4; possibly TRBD2 for D (6 bases). This CDR3 spans 11 amino acids. Per germline, CDR1 DFQATT and CDR2 SNEGSKA (reference sequence). The chain's CDR3 is CIGSSKNIQYF. Written as DNA, the CDR3 is TGCATCGGGAGTTCCAAAAACATTCAGTACTTC.

The V gene is TRBV2, the J gene TRBJ2-1, with D tentatively TRBD2 (6 bases). The CDR3 runs to 14 residues. CDR1 and CDR2 from the germline V gene are SNHLY and FYNNEI. Trimming removed 7 bases from V and 5 bases from J, with 15 bases in between. CDR3 DNA: TGTGCCAGCAAATTGACGGGGGTGGACAATGAGCAGTTCTTC. It codes for CASKLTGVDNEQFF. Looking up the rest from reference TRBV2 and TRBJ2-1 gives the full variable domain: EPEVTQTPSHQVTQMGQEVILRCVPISNHLYFYWYRQILGQKVEFLVSFYNNEISEKSEIFDDQFSVERPDGSNFTLKIRSTKLEDSAMYFCASKLTGVDNEQFFGPGTRLTVL.

This clone was recorded once. This chain links TRBV4-2 with TRBJ1-1; 8 nucleotides line up with TRBD1. Germline lookup yields CDR1 LGHNA and CDR2 YNFKEQ. The CDR3 extends over 16 amino acids. The trim removed 0 bases at V and 0 bases at J, leaving 3 bases unmatched. The CDR3 DNA reads as TGTGCCAGCAGCCAAGATCAGGACAGGGTGAACACTGAAGCTTTCTTT. Protein: CASSQDQDRVNTEAFF.

The CDR3 DNA is TGTGCCAGCAGGTTAACGGGACTTCTCACAGATACGCAGTATTTT. Its protein product is CASRLTGLLTDTQYF. This chain links TRBV11-2 with TRBJ2-3, with D perhaps matching TRBD2 (6 bases). This CDR3 is built from 15 residues. V was clipped by 6 bases and J by 2 bases, with 15 bases between them. CDR1 is SGHAT, CDR2 FQNNGV, per germline.

The chain uses TRBV4-1 and TRBJ1-6; 7 nucleotides agree with TRBD1. The CDR3 is 14 residues long. V dropped 7 bases and J dropped 7; count of bases not matched to a gene: 7. CDR1 and CDR2 (germline): MGHRA, YSYEKL. The CDR3 here is CASTLDRVNSPLHF. The CDR3 region has the DNA TGCGCCAGCACCCTCGACAGGGTAAATTCACCCCTCCACTTT.

The table lists this clone with a few counts. In nucleotides, the CDR3 is TGCAGTGCTAGGGACCCACTAGGCCCCTACTTC. Protein product: CSARDPLGPYF. This chain joins TRBV20-1 and TRBJ2-7, with D tentatively TRBD2 (5 bases). The CDR3 is made up of 11 amino acids. From germline, CDR1 is DFQATT and CDR2 SNEGSKA (reference sequence). V was trimmed by 3 bases and J by 13 bases, leaving 16 bases between them.

This clone was seen a handful of times. The V gene is TRBV28, the J gene TRBJ2-7; D call uncertain. Between the trimmed V and J ends, which lost 2 bases and 1 base, there was a span of 9 bases. CDR3 length equals 14 residues. Germline CDR1 and CDR2: MDHEN and SYDVKM. CDR3 in amino acids: CASSLENLSYEQYF. In nucleotides, the CDR3 is TGTGCCAGCAGTTTAGAGAATCTATCCTACGAGCAGTACTTC.

This clone has just a few counts. The rearrangement links TRBV1 to TRBJ2-7; the table's TRBD2 call for D was not verified on the DNA. TRBV1 is a known pseudogene. The CDR3 is 15 amino acids. CDR3 protein: CTSSLKRVDSYEQYF. The DNA of the CDR3 is TGCACCAGCAGTCTTAAGCGGGTGGACTCCTACGAGCAGTACTTC.

This clone was found a few times. J is TRBJ2-7 and V is TRBV27; D is possibly TRBD2 (6 bases). V dropped 6 bases and J dropped 2 bases, with 14 bases sitting between them. Germline CDR1 and CDR2: MNHEY and SMNVEV (reference sequence). CDR3 length: 14 amino acids. DNA of the CDR3: TGTGCCAGCAGGGGAGGTTGGGGCCCCTACGAGCAGTACTTC. It yields the protein CASRGGWGPYEQYF.